The sequence of this T cell receptor beta chain was determined in a study of cytotoxic CD8 clonotypes in ibrutinib-treated CLL. The table came from immunoSEQ multiplex PCR; TCRdb's copy has only in-frame clones and leaves some out. The data contain about 160,000 clones, about four fifths of them singletons. About this clone itself: Its specificity is not known.

Genomic DNA in an amount of roughly 2 micrograms was extracted from cryopreserved PBMCs and used for the preparation of TCR beta libraries. This CDR3 contains 15 residues. CDR1 is SGHRS and CDR2 is YFSETQ in the germline V gene. J was trimmed by 7 bases and V by 0 bases; bases with no gene match: 7. Whole-study results and caveats: Public clonotypes, rarely seen, contracted or held steady on treatment. Clonality went up at ibrutinib response and then declined back toward baseline at progression. The study found baseline clonality above age-matched healthy donors, tracking circulating CD8+ T-cell counts.

This specimen consisted of PBMCs, obtained after 12 months of ibrutinib treatment. The J gene is TRBJ2-1, the V gene TRBV5-1; 7 positions agree with TRBD2. The receptor was derived from a human donor with chronic lymphocytic leukemia. This CDR3 is CASSLGAGERNEQFF. The CDR3 region has the DNA TGCGCCAGCAGCTTGGGTGCGGGAGAGAGGAATGAGCAGTTCTTC. Full variable domain (remainder filled in from reference TRBV5-1 and TRBJ2-1): KAGVTQTPRYLIKTRGQQVTLSCSPISGHRSVSWYQQTPGQGLQFLFEYFSETQRNKGNFPGRFSGRQFSNSRSEMNVSTLELGDSALYLCASSLGAGERNEQFFGPGTRLTVL.